This T cell receptor beta chain was sequenced during a study of blood T cells in healthy people across ages. Turning to the study itself: The capture of about one barcoded beta molecule per two T cells was achieved by template switching.

Regarding this clonotype: As yet, its antigen is unknown.

For the second PCR, which ran for about 6 to 11 cycles, a sample-barcoded 5' primer and a J-beta primer mix were used. Through a template-switch adaptor with 12 random nucleotides, each cDNA molecule received a tag. One entry per CDR3 protein, called by TCRdb with MiXCR from the 5' RACE reads. The repertoire includes about 1.8 million distinct CDR3 sequences, around 50% of them detected once, and over 2% sits in the top ten. General observations from the study: Higher naive T cell percentage went strongly together with higher TCR beta diversity.

Losses at the gene ends were 2 bases for V and 13 bases for J; bases not matched to a gene: 11. CDR1 is LGHDT and CDR2 is YNNKEL in the germline V gene (reference sequence). This CDR3 spans 14 amino acids. The material sequenced was blood. This chain connects TRBV3-1 to TRBJ2-4; 7 positions match TRBD1. This receptor was taken from a woman aged 40 to 50 in good health. The CDR3 nucleotides are TGTGCCAGCAGCCAAAGGGGGCCAGGTGATGAGCAGTACTTC. This gives the protein CASSQRGPGDEQYF.